The clone carrying this T cell receptor (beta chain) was detected ten times or more. Its specificity is not known. The memory fraction was CD4+CD45RO+CD25- cells. General study results and limits: Tumor Treg TCRs overlapped most with tumor naive CD4+ cells. In terms of TCR gene usage, tumor memory CD4+ T cells clustered together with blood and lymph node memory CD4+ cells, as well as with lymph node naive CD4+ cells.

Constant-region reverse primers amplified full-length variable regions, followed by semi-nested Nested Universal Primer A PCR. TCRdb reanalysed the 5' RACE reads using MiXCR and keeps one entry per CDR3 protein. The table records about 40,000 distinct CDR3 sequences, around 30% of them present only once. Sequencing was done on a sample of tumor-infiltrating memory CD4+ T cells sorted from the breast tumor. Subset here: memory CD4+ T cells, CD4+CD45RO+CD25-. This TCR came from a female donor with breast cancer.

The CDR3 nucleotides read TGTGCCAGCAGTTCGATGGGGGAGCAGTACTTC. This encodes CASSSMGEQYF. This sequence joins TRBV12-3 or TRBV12-4 and TRBJ2-7; D is unclear. V was trimmed by 4 bases and J by 7 bases, leaving 8 bases between them. CDR3 length: 11 residues.